This TCR beta chain stems from a study of vaccination and CD4 T cells after COVID-19. Germline V CDR1 and CDR2: SGDLS, YYNGEE. The V end was cut by 4 bases, the J end by 5 bases, with 21 bases between. CDR3 length: 16 amino acids. This sample's treatment: roughly 11-day PBMC culture with coronavirus spike peptide pools or control peptides (ViraFEST assay). ViraFEST stimulated the growth of antigen-specific T cells using peptide pools and subsequently profiled their TCRs by sequencing. Researchers reported culturing roughly 2 million PBMCs per well with 10 IU/ml IL-2 and 8 to 10 ug/ml peptide pools. Cultured CD4+ T cells had their DNA profiled by the Oncomine TCR Beta short-read assay. TCRdb re-called the PCR reads through MiXCR, storing one row per CDR3 protein. The table records 20,000 or so distinct CDR3 sequences, around 40% of them present only once. A few counts support this clonotype. Its target is unknown.

The starting material was CD4+ T cells from blood, cultured in vitro, obtained before SARS-CoV-2 vaccination. The chain combines TRBV9 with TRBJ2-5; possibly TRBD2 for D (6 bases). This sequence originates from a human donor who had recovered from COVID-19. CDR3 amino acids: CASSLPAGRGRETQYF. The CDR3 bases are TGTGCCAGCAGCCTCCCCGCGGGGCGGGGTAGGGAGACCCAGTACTTC. The full variable domain, with the rest looked up from reference TRBV9 and TRBJ2-5, is DSGVTQTPKHLITATGQRVTLRCSPRSGDLSVYWYQQSLDQGLQFLIQYYNGEERAKGNILERFSAQQFPDLHSELNLSSLELGDSALYFCASSLPAGRGRETQYFGPGTRLLVL.